This record looks at one T cell receptor (beta chain) sequence and its context. No antigen is known for it. The record originates from a study of response to subunit inactivated influenza vaccine. Study-wide results and caveats: That few new T cells are recruited by each seasonal influenza vaccination was the authors' suggestion.

TCRdb re-called the RT-PCR reads through MiXCR, storing one row per CDR3 protein. This table holds about 500,000 distinct CDR3 sequences, approximately 15% found once. Deletions cut 1 base from V and 2 bases from J, with 8 bases between. Germline V gene sequence: CDR1 LGHDT, CDR2 YNNKEL (reference sequence). The CDR3 has 14 residues. This chain connects TRBV3-1 to TRBJ1-2; tentative D call: TRBD1 (5 bases). Source: CD4+ T cells sorted from PBMCs, taken around 25 months after vaccination. The sequence was obtained from a man between 50 and 69 years old who received an inactivated influenza vaccine. This chain's CDR3 is CASSQGGRNYGYTF. The CDR3 DNA reads as TGTGCCAGCAGCCAAGGGGGCCGCAACTATGGCTACACCTTC.